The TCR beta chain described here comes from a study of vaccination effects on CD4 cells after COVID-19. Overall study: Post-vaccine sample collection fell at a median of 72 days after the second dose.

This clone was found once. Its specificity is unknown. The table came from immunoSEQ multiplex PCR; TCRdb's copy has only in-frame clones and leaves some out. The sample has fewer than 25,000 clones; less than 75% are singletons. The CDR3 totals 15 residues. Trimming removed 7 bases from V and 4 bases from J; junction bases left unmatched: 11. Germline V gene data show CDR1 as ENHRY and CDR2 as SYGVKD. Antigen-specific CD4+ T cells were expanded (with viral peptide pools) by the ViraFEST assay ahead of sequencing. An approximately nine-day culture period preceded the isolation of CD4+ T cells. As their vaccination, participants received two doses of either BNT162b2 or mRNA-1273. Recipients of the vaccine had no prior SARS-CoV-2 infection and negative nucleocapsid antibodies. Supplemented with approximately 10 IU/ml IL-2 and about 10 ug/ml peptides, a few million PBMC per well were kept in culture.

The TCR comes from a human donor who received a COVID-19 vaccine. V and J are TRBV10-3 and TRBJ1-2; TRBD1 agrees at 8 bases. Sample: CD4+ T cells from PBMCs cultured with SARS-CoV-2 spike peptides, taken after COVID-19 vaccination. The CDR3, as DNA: TGTGCCATCACCATGACAGGGGTCAACCCCTATGGCTACACCTTC. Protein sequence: CAITMTGVNPYGYTF.